The 24 T cell receptor beta chains given below trace back to one sample, sequenced in a study of shared clonotypes between healthy human individuals. Here immunoSEQ multiplex PCR was the method, and the copy in TCRdb shows in-frame clones only, minus some. In the table there are some 1.5 million clones, approximately 97% of which are singletons. Sequencing was carried out using naive CD4+ T cells sorted from blood. The sample's subset: CD45RA+ positively selected. The receptors shown here come from a man aged 25-45 years in good health.

The genes are TRBV7-8 and TRBJ1-5; D unresolved. The V end was cut by 2 bases, the J end by 6 bases, with 14 bases between. The CDR3 extends over 15 amino acids. Germline values: CDR1 SGHVS, CDR2 FQNEAQ. Here the CDR3 DNA reads TGTGCCAGCAGCTTAAACCCGCGGACGGTTCAGCCCCAGCATTTT. It is translated as CASSLNPRTVQPQHF.

This sequence joins TRBV2 and TRBJ2-1; D gene uncertain. Looked up from germline, CDR1 is SNHLY and CDR2 is FYNNEI. Trimming pared 8 bases from V and 9 bases from J, leaving 11 bases between. There are 11 residues in the CDR3. CDR3 sequence (DNA): TGTGCCAGCGGGCTAGAAGGTGAGCAGTTCTTC. It encodes CASGLEGEQFF.

This clone was seen only once. This chain uses TRBV18 with TRBJ2-2; TRBD1 might be the D (6 bases). The V and J ends lost 4 bases and 7 bases respectively, with 19 bases between them. Germline V gives CDR1 KGHSH, CDR2 LQKENI. The CDR3 is 16 residues long. The CDR3 nucleotides read TGTGCCAGCTCACGGTACCTGCCAGGGGATATCGGGGAGCTGTTTTTT. Its translation is CASSRYLPGDIGELFF.

This rearrangement joins TRBV28 to TRBJ1-5, with TRBD1 as a possible D gene (6 bases). The germline V gene encodes CDR1 MDHEN and CDR2 SYDVKM. With 10 bases removed from V and 6 bases from J, the gap between germline ends came to 13 bases. CDR3 length: 12 amino acids. The CDR3 sequence is CATNRVGQPQHF. The CDR3 DNA is TGTGCCACCAACAGGGTGGGTCAGCCCCAGCATTTT.

This sequence joins TRBV29-1 and TRBJ2-7; TRBD1 or TRBD2 may be the D gene (6 bases each). Germline V CDR1 and CDR2: SQVTM, ANQGSEA. Trimming left V 5 bases short and J 7 bases short, with 12 bases between. The CDR3 length is 11 residues. This CDR3 reads CSVWGAEEQYF. In DNA form, the CDR3 reads TGCAGCGTTTGGGGGGCGGAGGAGCAGTACTTC.

The chain carries TRBV11-2 and TRBJ1-2; possibly TRBD1 for D (6 bases). The germline V gene has CDR1 SGHAT and CDR2 FQNNGV. V lost 1 base and J 1 base, leaving 16 bases between the germline ends. The CDR3 is 17 amino acids. CDR3 DNA: TGTGCCAGCAGCTTAGTGTACAGGGAGAGGGATAACTATGGCTACACCTTC. It yields the protein CASSLVYRERDNYGYTF.

The V gene is TRBV5-1, the J gene TRBJ2-7; D gene ambiguous. Trimming left V 4 bases short and J 0 bases short, with 14 bases between. CDR1 is SGHRS and CDR2 is YFSETQ in the germline V gene. The CDR3 loop spans 15 amino acids. The CDR3 loop reads CASSARSGSSYEQYF. The CDR3 nucleotides are TGCGCCAGCAGCGCCCGTTCAGGTTCCTCCTACGAGCAGTACTTC.

The chain uses TRBV11-2 and TRBJ1-1; D perhaps matches TRBD1 (5 bases). The CDR3 has 15 amino acids. With 8 bases removed from V and 3 bases from J, the gap between germline ends came to 19 bases. Germline V gene lookup returns CDR1 SGHAT and CDR2 FQNNGV. CDR3: CASCRRSGHYTEAFF. DNA for the CDR3: TGTGCCAGCTGTCGGCGATCGGGGCACTACACTGAAGCTTTCTTT.

The CDR3 DNA reads as TGCGCCAGCAGCCCCGCTAGCGGGTCCTACAATGAGCAGTTCTTC. It encodes CASSPASGSYNEQFF. V is TRBV4-1 and J is TRBJ2-1; 8 nucleotides match TRBD2. The CDR3 contains 15 residues. V lost 4 bases to trimming and J lost 1 base; unmatched junction nucleotides: 3. Germline V gene lookup returns CDR1 MGHRA and CDR2 YSYEKL.

This clone turned up a few times. The rearrangement links TRBV27 to TRBJ2-7; 8 bases align to TRBD2. The CDR3 length is 13 residues. V gave up 11 bases and J gave up 0 bases; unmatched junction bases: 6. The germline gives CDR1 MNHEY, CDR2 SMNVEV (reference sequence). CDR3 sequence reads: CAWLAGFSYEQYF. The CDR3 bases are TGTGCCTGGCTAGCGGGTTTCTCCTACGAGCAGTACTTC.

This clone has a single count. The J gene is TRBJ1-2, the V gene TRBV18; D may be TRBD1 (5 bases). Germline CDR1 reads KGHSH; CDR2 reads LQKENI. The CDR3 contains 18 residues. V lost 5 bases and J 0 bases, leaving 22 bases between the germline ends. This CDR3 reads CASSTRNRMIDPNYGYTF. DNA of the CDR3: TGTGCCAGCTCAACGCGCAACAGGATGATTGACCCTAACTATGGCTACACCTTC.

V is TRBV19 and J is TRBJ2-3; no clear D. This CDR3 contains 13 residues. Trimming removed 4 bases at V and 9 bases at J, with 14 bases between. Per germline, CDR1 LNHDA and CDR2 SQIVND (reference sequence). This CDR3 reads CASSTGPKGTQYF. DNA for the CDR3: TGTGCCAGTAGTACCGGGCCCAAAGGGACGCAGTATTTT.

This clone has only one observation. The chain joins TRBV9 to TRBJ1-5; D ambiguous. The V end was cut by 0 bases, the J end by 6 bases, with 16 bases between. Per the germline V gene, CDR1 is SGDLS and CDR2 is YYNGEE. The CDR3 consists of 16 residues. The CDR3 DNA sequence: TGTGCCAGCAGCGTAGGTTCAGCCGCGATAGGTCAGCCCCAGCATTTT. Its translation is CASSVGSAAIGQPQHF.

The chain recombines TRBV12-5 with TRBJ2-3, with 9 bases fitting TRBD1. After removal of 1 base from V and 4 bases from J, the junction contained 9 bases not matched to a gene. Germline CDR1 LGHNT, CDR2 FRNRAP. The CDR3 sequence is 17 residues long. CDR3 sequence reads: CASGLAKGQGGPDTQYF. Here the CDR3 DNA reads TGTGCTAGTGGTTTGGCCAAGGGACAGGGAGGGCCAGATACGCAGTATTTT.

This chain joins TRBV29-1 and TRBJ1-2, with 9 bases that match TRBD1. The CDR3 is 14 amino acids. CDR1 and CDR2 from the germline V gene are SQVTM and ANQGSEA. After removal of 8 bases from V and 4 bases from J, the junction contained 11 bases not matched to a gene. CDR3 amino acids: CSLRRTGVAYGYTF. CDR3 coding DNA: TGCAGCCTCCGTAGGACAGGGGTAGCCTATGGCTACACCTTC.

The chain is built from TRBV19 and TRBJ1-5; possibly TRBD1 for D (5 bases). The CDR3 is made up of 16 amino acids. Trimming pared 5 bases from V and 0 bases from J, leaving 14 bases between. The germline V gene encodes CDR1 LNHDA and CDR2 SQIVND (reference sequence). The CDR3 is CASSRRGRFSNQPQHF. The CDR3 coding sequence is TGTGCCAGTAGTCGGAGGGGTCGCTTTAGCAATCAGCCCCAGCATTTT.

This clone was detected only once. The gene calls are TRBV29-1 and TRBJ2-7, with D perhaps TRBD2 (6 bases). Trimming shortened V by 6 bases and J by 3 bases, and 18 bases separated the two germline ends. CDR1 and CDR2 (germline): SQVTM, ANQGSEA. The length of the CDR3 is 14 residues. The CDR3 loop reads CSVGAGTYLYEQYF. Here the CDR3 DNA reads TGCAGCGTAGGGGCGGGGACTTACCTCTACGAGCAGTACTTC.

The J gene is TRBJ2-1, the V gene TRBV7-2; D is undetermined. The V end was cut by 3 bases, the J end by 2 bases, with 14 bases between. This CDR3 region has 16 residues. Germline assignment: CDR1 SGHTA and CDR2 FQGNSA. DNA for the CDR3: TGTGCCAGCAGCTTTCGCCTCTCCGGACCCTACAATGAGCAGTTCTTC. It translates to CASSFRLSGPYNEQFF.

The chain links TRBV18 to TRBJ2-7, with D uncertain. The CDR3 runs to 13 residues. The germline CDR1 and CDR2 sequences are KGHSH and LQKENI. V was shortened by 3 bases and J by 5 bases, with 11 bases between the two germline ends. Here the CDR3 DNA reads TGTGCCAGCTCACCTCCCGATAAGAACGAGCAGTACTTC. It is translated as CASSPPDKNEQYF. The entire variable domain, with the rest obtained from reference TRBV18 and TRBJ2-7, is as follows: NAGVMQNPRHLVRRRGQEARLRCSPMKGHSHVYWYRQLPEEGLKFMVYLQKENIIDESGMPKERFSAEFPKEGPSILRIQQVVRGDSAAYFCASSPPDKNEQYFGPGTRLTVT.

J is TRBJ2-1 and V is TRBV20-1; D is perhaps TRBD2 (6 bases). There are 11 residues in the CDR3. V was pared by 6 bases and J by 14 bases, with 17 bases between. In germline, CDR1 is DFQATT, CDR2 SNEGSKA (reference sequence). CDR3 nucleotide sequence: TGCAGTGCCCACAGCGGGCCTAAGGAGTTCTTC. This codes for CSAHSGPKEFF.

V gene TRBV6-1 combines with J gene TRBJ2-6; the D is unclear. The V and J ends lost 4 bases and 1 base respectively, with 8 bases between them. Germline assignment: CDR1 MNHNS and CDR2 SASEGT. The CDR3 covers 15 residues. CDR3 residues: CASSVTGSGANVLTF. The CDR3 region has the DNA TGTGCCAGCAGTGTTACCGGGTCTGGGGCCAACGTCCTGACTTTC.

The chain has TRBV5-4 and TRBJ1-2; D is unresolved. Germline V gene sequence: CDR1 SGHNT, CDR2 YYREEE (reference sequence). This CDR3 is built from 12 residues. V was pared by 1 base and J by 5 bases, with 6 bases between. The CDR3 sequence is CASSLRGYGYTF. The CDR3 DNA is TGTGCCAGCAGCTTGAGAGGGTATGGCTACACCTTC. The whole variable domain, remainder taken from reference TRBV5-4 and TRBJ1-2, is ETGVTQSPTHLIKTRGQQVTLRCSSQSGHNTVSWYQQALGQGPQFIFQYYREEENGRGNFPPRFSGLQFPNYSSELNVNALELDDSALYLCASSLRGYGYTFGSGTRLTVV.

The chain recombines TRBV6-1 with TRBJ2-3; TRBD2 agrees at 7 bases. Trimming cost V 3 bases and J 1 base; bases outside gene matches: 4. The CDR3 contains 15 residues. Germline V gene sequence: CDR1 MNHNS, CDR2 SASEGT. The DNA for the CDR3 is TGTGCCAGCAGTGAGCGGGAGAGAGGCACAGATACGCAGTATTTT. It is translated as CASSERERGTDTQYF.

This clone was counted a single time. V gene TRBV20-1 combines with J gene TRBJ2-1; D remains unclear. Looked up from germline, CDR1 is DFQATT and CDR2 is SNEGSKA (reference sequence). V gave up 6 bases and J gave up 8 bases, with 8 bases separating them. CDR3 length: 10 residues. The CDR3 region is CSAKGHEQFF. The CDR3 nucleotides read TGCAGTGCCAAAGGACATGAGCAGTTCTTC.